This T cell receptor beta chain was captured by sequencing in a study of blood T cell repertoires in COVID-19. The repertoire was sequenced with immunoSEQ multiplex PCR; TCRdb's copy has only in-frame clones and lacks some. The sample holds about 150,000 clones; around 85% are singletons and the top ten take 3% to 3.5%. The germline V and J ends were trimmed by 1 base and 4 bases, with 7 bases remaining between them. This CDR3 is 13 amino acids long. Germline assignment: CDR1 SGHTA and CDR2 FQGTGA. Material: peripheral blood. This clonotype was obtained from a woman of 80 years or more with acute or convalescent COVID-19. V is TRBV7-3 and J is TRBJ1-1; possible D gene TRBD1, 5 bases. The chain's CDR3 is CASSLRQTTEAFF. CDR3 bases: TGTGCCAGCAGCTTAAGACAGACCACTGAAGCTTTCTTT.